A single T cell receptor (beta chain) is shown here with its context. The data derive from a study of blood T cells in healthy people across ages. A second PCR, run for about 6 to 11 cycles, used a sample-barcoded 5' primer plus a J-beta primer mix. MiXCR, applied by TCRdb to the 5' RACE reads, yields one record per CDR3 protein. The sample holds about 800,000 distinct CDR3 sequences, approximately 25% seen once. This CDR3 is built from 14 residues. Germline V gene data show CDR1 as SQVTM and CDR2 as ANQGSEA. V was pared by 4 bases and J by 7 bases, with 9 bases of the junction left unmatched. This sample also belongs to another study, concerning T cells of mothers and their children.

The sample taken for sequencing was blood. The chain uses TRBV29-1 and TRBJ2-1; 8 bases line up with TRBD1. The clonotype comes from a boy aged 5-17 years in good health. The CDR3 DNA reads TGCAGCGTTGGGGGGACAGGCATGGGAAATGAGCAGTTCTTC. Encoded protein: CSVGGTGMGNEQFF.